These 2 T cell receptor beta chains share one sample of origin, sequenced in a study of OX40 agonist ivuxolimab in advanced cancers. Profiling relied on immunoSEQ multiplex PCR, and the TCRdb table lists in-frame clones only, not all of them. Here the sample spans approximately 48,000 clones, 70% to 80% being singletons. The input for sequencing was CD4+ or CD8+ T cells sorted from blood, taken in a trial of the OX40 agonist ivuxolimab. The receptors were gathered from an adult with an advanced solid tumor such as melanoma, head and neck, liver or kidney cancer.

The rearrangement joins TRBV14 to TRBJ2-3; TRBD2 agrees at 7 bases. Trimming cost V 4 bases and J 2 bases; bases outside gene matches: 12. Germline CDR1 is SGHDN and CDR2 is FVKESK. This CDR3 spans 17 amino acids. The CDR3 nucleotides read TGTGCCAGCAGCCCCGGGGGTCACGGGGGGAACACAGATACGCAGTATTTT. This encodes CASSPGGHGGNTDTQYF.

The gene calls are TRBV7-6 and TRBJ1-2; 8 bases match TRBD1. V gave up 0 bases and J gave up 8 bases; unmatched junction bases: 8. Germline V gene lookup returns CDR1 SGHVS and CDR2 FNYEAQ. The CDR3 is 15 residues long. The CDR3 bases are TGTGCCAGCAGCTTAGCGCAGGCAGGGGGCGAGGGCTACACCTTC. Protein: CASSLAQAGGEGYTF.